Detailed here is one T cell receptor (beta chain). The CDR3 spans 13 residues. Germline-derived CDR1 and CDR2 are SGHRS and YFSETQ. V was cut by 0 bases and J by 3 bases, with 7 bases left in between. The sample is drawn from a study of regulatory T cells in long-lasting Graves disease. According to the study, TCR beta libraries were built with iRepertoire HTBI primers and CDR3-region Arm-PCR. TCRdb re-derived calls from the multiplex PCR reads in MiXCR, one entry per CDR3 protein. The table records hundreds of thousands of distinct CDR3 sequences, approximately 15% of them present only once. Time point denoted: newly diagnosed GD, antithyroid drugs for less than 3 months. The TCR library was made from RNA that had been extracted from PBMCs in TRIzol. These same data were also listed under a study on T cells in Graves' hyperthyroidism and ophthalmopathy. As that study records: The diagnoses drew upon clinical symptoms, serum thyroxine and TRAb, thyroid ultrasound and orbital computed tomography.

V gene TRBV5-1 combines with J gene TRBJ2-7, with no clear D. This sample comprised peripheral blood mononuclear cells (PBMCs), obtained at new diagnosis, from a patient treated with antithyroid drugs. The TCR comes from a man under 40 with Graves disease. CDR3 sequence reads: CASSLAVDYEQYF. The CDR3 nucleotides are TGCGCCAGCAGCTTGGCGGTAGACTACGAGCAGTACTTC.